This is a list of T cell receptor beta chains from one sample in a study of OX40 agonist ivuxolimab in advanced cancers. Data came from immunoSEQ multiplex PCR; TCRdb stores just in-frame clones and leaves some out. The sample has about 79,000 clones; 90% are singletons. This material consisted of CD4+ or CD8+ T cells sorted from blood, taken in a trial of the OX40 agonist ivuxolimab. The receptors were gathered from an adult with an advanced solid tumor such as melanoma, head and neck, liver or kidney cancer. Each CDR3 is given with its conserved first and last residue. A D gene is named only where the DNA matches it firmly. Rows may omit the clone size; those that give it use once, few, many or a size class.

TRBV6-1,.,.,TRBJ1-5,CASSARRGAIEEQPQHF,TGTGCCAGCAGTGCCCGCCGGGGGGCGATCGAGGAACAGCCCCAGCATTTT
TRBV28,.,.,TRBJ2-2,CASRNRVPGELFF,TGTGCCAGCAGAAACAGGGTCCCCGGGGAGCTGTTTTTT
TRBV7-3,TRBD1,.,TRBJ1-1,CASRDTGGLNTEAFF,TGTGCCAGCAGAGATACAGGGGGCTTGAACACTGAAGCTTTCTTT
TRBV27,TRBD1,.,TRBJ1-5,CASSGPSGTGHHQPQHF,TGTGCCAGCAGCGGACCATCCGGGACAGGGCATCATCAGCCCCAGCATTTT
TRBV27,.,.,TRBJ1-5,CASSSVDSSNQPQHF,TGTGCCAGCAGTTCGGTGGACAGTAGCAATCAGCCCCAGCATTTT
TRBV2,TRBD1,.,TRBJ1-5,CASGGLGQGFQPQHF,TGTGCCAGCGGAGGGTTGGGACAGGGCTTTCAGCCCCAGCATTTT
TRBV19,.,.,TRBJ1-2,CASSIRSGDGYTF,TGTGCCAGTAGTATTAGATCGGGGGACGGCTACACCTTC
TRBV19,.,.,TRBJ1-2,CASSINAGALGGYTF,TGTGCCAGTAGTATTAATGCAGGTGCTCTTGGTGGCTACACCTTC
TRBV19,.,.,TRBJ2-3,CASRLGGDTQYF,TGTGCCAGTAGGTTAGGGGGGGATACGCAGTATTTT
TRBV9,.,.,TRBJ1-3,CASSVSGGHGSGNTIYF,TGTGCCAGCAGCGTCTCAGGAGGGCACGGCTCTGGAAACACCATATATTTT
TRBV18,.,.,TRBJ2-1,CASTRGGINEQFF,TGTGCCAGCACGAGGGGGGGAATAAATGAGCAGTTCTTC
TRBV2,TRBD1,few,TRBJ1-2,CASSLGTGGGGGYGYTF,TGTGCCAGCAGTCTTGGGACAGGGGGCGGAGGAGGGTATGGCTACACCTTC
TRBV11-3,.,.,TRBJ1-1,CASSLQKNTEAFF,TGTGCCAGCAGCTTACAGAAGAACACTGAAGCTTTCTTT
TRBV15,TRBD2,.,TRBJ2-2,CATGRERTSGNTGELFF,TGTGCCACCGGCAGAGAAAGGACTAGCGGGAACACCGGGGAGCTGTTTTTT
TRBV20-1,.,few,TRBJ1-1,CSWSRNTEAFF,TGCAGTTGGTCCCGGAACACTGAAGCTTTCTTT
TRBV9,.,few,TRBJ1-3,CASARPGLSGNTIYF,TGTGCCAGCGCCCGCCCGGGCCTCTCTGGAAACACCATATATTTT
TRBV5-1,.,.,TRBJ2-1,CASSPQQGRGNEQFF,TGCGCCAGCAGCCCTCAGCAGGGAAGGGGTAATGAGCAGTTCTTC
TRBV7-9,.,.,TRBJ2-1,CASSLARGGEQFF,TGTGCCAGCAGCTTAGCAAGGGGCGGGGAGCAGTTCTTC
TRBV5-1,.,.,TRBJ2-7,CASSLGGASYEQYF,TGCGCCAGCAGCTTGGGGGGAGCATCTTACGAGCAGTACTTC
TRBV5-1,TRBD2,.,TRBJ2-1,CASSKGLAGNEQFF,TGCGCCAGCAGCAAAGGACTAGCGGGTAATGAGCAGTTCTTC
TRBV5-1,.,.,TRBJ1-5,CASSLYPASNQPQHF,TGCGCCAGCAGCTTGTACCCCGCTAGCAATCAGCCCCAGCATTTT
TRBV19,.,.,TRBJ1-4,CASSISATNEKLFF,TGTGCCAGTAGTATATCTGCAACTAATGAAAAACTGTTTTTT
TRBV7-7,.,few,TRBJ1-1,CASSPLRGGTEAFF,TGTGCTAGCAGCCCCCTCCGGGGCGGCACTGAAGCTTTCTTT
TRBV9,.,.,TRBJ2-2,CASSVVEEAGELFF,TGTGCCAGCAGCGTAGTGGAGGAAGCCGGGGAGCTGTTTTTT
TRBV6-5,TRBD1,.,TRBJ2-2,CASSSSDRFTGELFF,TGTGCCAGCAGTTCCTCGGACAGGTTCACCGGGGAGCTGTTTTTT
TRBV11-3,TRBD2,once,TRBJ2-1,CASSLSGGAYEQFF,TGTGCCAGCAGCCTTAGCGGGGGGGCGTATGAGCAGTTCTTC
TRBV12-5,.,.,TRBJ2-1,CASGLQGSSYNEQFF,TGTGCTAGTGGTTTACAGGGCAGCTCCTACAATGAGCAGTTCTTC
TRBV29-1,TRBD2,.,TRBJ2-5,CSVGTSGGQETQYF,TGCAGCGTTGGGACTAGCGGGGGACAAGAGACCCAGTACTTC
TRBV7-9,.,.,TRBJ1-3,CASSSTGISGNTIYF,TGTGCCAGCAGCTCTACAGGGATCTCTGGAAACACCATATATTTT
TRBV2,.,.,TRBJ1-5,CASSEPRDDWDSSNQPQHF,TGTGCCAGCAGTGAACCCCGGGACGACTGGGATAGTAGCAATCAGCCCCAGCATTTT
TRBV5-4,.,.,TRBJ2-3,CASSRGWLREKPSTDTQYF,TGTGCCAGCAGCAGGGGGTGGCTTAGGGAAAAACCTAGCACAGATACGCAGTATTTT
TRBV4-2,.,.,TRBJ2-3,CASSQDPGAMTDTQYF,TGTGCCAGCAGCCAAGATCCTGGGGCTATGACAGATACGCAGTATTTT
TRBV6-6,TRBD2,.,TRBJ2-1,CATYLAGDYNEQFF,TGTGCCACTTACCTAGCGGGGGATTACAATGAGCAGTTCTTC
TRBV4-1,.,once,TRBJ2-5,CASSQTDRQETQYF,TGCGCCAGCAGCCAAACGGACAGACAAGAGACCCAGTACTTC
TRBV9,.,.,TRBJ2-3,CASSVGIRSTDTQYF,TGTGCCAGCAGCGTCGGGATCAGGTCCACAGATACGCAGTATTTT
TRBV18,.,.,TRBJ1-1,CASSPSDRVGGEAFF,TGTGCCAGCTCACCCTCGGACAGAGTGGGGGGTGAAGCTTTCTTT
TRBV5-4,.,.,TRBJ1-1,CASSGDGNTEAFF,TGTGCCAGCAGTGGGGACGGGAACACTGAAGCTTTCTTT
TRBV14,.,.,TRBJ1-1,CASSQFLTGRRTEAFF,TGTGCCAGCAGCCAATTCCTAACAGGGAGAAGGACTGAAGCTTTCTTT
TRBV18,.,.,TRBJ1-3,CASSVTGSGNTIYF,TGTGCCAGCTCAGTAACAGGGTCTGGAAACACCATATATTTT
TRBV5-4,TRBD2,.,TRBJ2-1,CASSATSGPYNEQFF,TGTGCCAGCAGCGCGACTAGCGGACCCTACAATGAGCAGTTCTTC
TRBV7-9,.,.,TRBJ2-5,CASSLGHPTETQYF,TGTGCCAGCAGCTTAGGACATCCAACGGAGACCCAGTACTTC
TRBV29-1,.,.,TRBJ1-4,CSVAPQETNEKLFF,TGCAGCGTCGCCCCCCAGGAGACTAATGAAAAACTGTTTTTT
TRBV5-5,.,.,TRBJ2-1,CASSLNRDRLSNEQFF,TGTGCCAGCAGCTTGAACAGGGATCGGCTAAGCAATGAGCAGTTCTTC
TRBV9,TRBD1,.,TRBJ1-1,CASSPTGGMNTEAFF,TGTGCCAGCAGCCCCACAGGGGGCATGAACACTGAAGCTTTCTTT
TRBV11-3,.,.,TRBJ1-1,CASSEGRAGTEAFF,TGTGCCAGCAGCGAGGGACGGGCGGGCACTGAAGCTTTCTTT
TRBV5-4,.,.,TRBJ2-1,CASSFYGGEQFF,TGTGCCAGCAGCTTTTACGGTGGGGAGCAGTTCTTC
TRBV2,.,.,TRBJ1-2,CASSELFRGYGYTF,TGTGCCAGCAGTGAATTATTCAGGGGCTATGGCTACACCTTC
TRBV7-3,.,.,TRBJ2-3,CASSLLGGVTDTQYF,TGTGCCAGCAGCCTTCTCGGGGGCGTTACAGATACGCAGTATTTT
TRBV7-8,.,.,TRBJ1-4,CASSLGRVTGNEKLFF,TGTGCCAGCAGCTTAGGGCGGGTGACCGGGAATGAAAAACTGTTTTTT
TRBV19,.,.,TRBJ1-1,CASSMGRANTEAFF,TGTGCCAGTAGTATGGGGCGGGCGAACACTGAAGCTTTCTTT
TRBV29-1,TRBD1,.,TRBJ2-3,CSAAGTGGNTQYF,TGCAGCGCCGCCGGGACAGGGGGAAATACGCAGTATTTT